This TCR beta chain was obtained from a study of blood T cell repertoires in COVID-19. Study at large: Sites across the United States, Italy and Spain contributed samples from acute and convalescent COVID-19. T cells, B-cell-depleted T cells, or PBMCs provided the cDNA or gDNA that served as material.

Per the authors' pipeline: Amplified reference gene primers provided the basis for estimating nucleated cell counts. Produced via immunoSEQ multiplex PCR; TCRdb's table is partial and in-frame only. For V, J and clone size, that table is used; D and trimming come from the DNA. In the table there are roughly 280,000 clones, approximately 90% of which are singletons. V trimming: 4 bases; J trimming: 6 bases; junction bases outside the gene matches: 6. Germline V gene sequence: CDR1 MNHEY, CDR2 SMNVEV (reference sequence). The CDR3 contains 14 residues. This chain joins TRBV27 and TRBJ2-3; 8 bases fit TRBD2. The sample comprised peripheral blood. The TCR was taken from a man aged 18 to 30 with active or convalescent COVID-19. CDR3 in amino acids: CASSSGLGGDTQYF. The CDR3 coding sequence is TGTGCCAGCAGTTCGGGACTAGGAGGCGATACGCAGTATTTT.